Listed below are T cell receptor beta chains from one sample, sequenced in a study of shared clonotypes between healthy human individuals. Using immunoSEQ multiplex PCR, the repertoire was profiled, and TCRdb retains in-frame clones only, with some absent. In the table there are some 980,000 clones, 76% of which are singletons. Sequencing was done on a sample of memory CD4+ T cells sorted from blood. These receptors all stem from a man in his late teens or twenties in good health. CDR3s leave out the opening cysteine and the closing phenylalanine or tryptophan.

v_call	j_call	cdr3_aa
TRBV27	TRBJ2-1	ASSILAGGLVNEQF
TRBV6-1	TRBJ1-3	ASRRPGNTIY
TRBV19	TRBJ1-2	ASKREQTAANYGYT
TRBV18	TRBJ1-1	ASSPPTGGAITEAF
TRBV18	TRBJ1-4	ASSPRTLKGTNEKLF
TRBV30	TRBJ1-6	AWTRLYSPLH
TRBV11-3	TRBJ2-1	ASSQRQGANNEQF
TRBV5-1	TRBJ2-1	ASSLGLLHWNEQF
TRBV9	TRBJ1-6	ASSVAGENSPLH
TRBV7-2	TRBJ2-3	ASSLRTGALTDTQY
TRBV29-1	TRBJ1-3	SVEQGNTIY
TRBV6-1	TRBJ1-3	ASSPTGGSGNTIY
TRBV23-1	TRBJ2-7	ASSQSIQGLFLTYEQY
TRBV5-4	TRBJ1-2	ASSWVQGNYGYT
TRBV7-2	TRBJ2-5	ASSRLLAGEETQY
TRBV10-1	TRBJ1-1	ASKQSMNTEAF
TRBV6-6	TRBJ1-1	ASSSQGNLAF
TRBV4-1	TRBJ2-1	ASLFRIRDRGHNEQF
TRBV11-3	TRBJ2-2	ASSLGTGYTGELF
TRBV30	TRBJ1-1	AWIREPLPF
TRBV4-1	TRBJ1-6	ASSHETAGEDYNSPLH
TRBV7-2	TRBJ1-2	ASSSDRKSHGYT
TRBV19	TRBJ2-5	ASSRTWDSGETQY
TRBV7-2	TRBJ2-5	ASSSVAGGWETQY
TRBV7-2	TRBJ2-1	ASSGGLALNEQF
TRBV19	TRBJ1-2	ASSITGQGNYGYT
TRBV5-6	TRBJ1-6	ASSLGPRQGDNSPLH
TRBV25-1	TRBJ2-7	ASSEASRGEQY
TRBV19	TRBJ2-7	ARPGTGRLYEQY
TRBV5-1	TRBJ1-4	ASSKDRGNEKLF
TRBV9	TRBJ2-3	ASSVVQSTDTQY
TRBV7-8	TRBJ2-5	ASSRGDSQETQY
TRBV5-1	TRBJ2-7	ASSLAPSGSMYEQY
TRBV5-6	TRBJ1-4	ASSSQQLQEKLF
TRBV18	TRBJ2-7	ASSPSAVTYEQY
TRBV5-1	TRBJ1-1	ASGDRGSTEAF
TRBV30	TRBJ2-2	AWTGARGELF
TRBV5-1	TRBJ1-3	ASTEGQGTGNTIY
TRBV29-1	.	SVQGQYEQY
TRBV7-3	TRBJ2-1	ASSPSPRDEQF
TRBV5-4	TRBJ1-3	ASSLDHGNTIY
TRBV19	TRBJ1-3	ASSIDSSGNTIY